A selection of T cell receptor beta chains follows, all from one sample in a study of OX40 agonist ivuxolimab in advanced cancers. Profiling relied on immunoSEQ multiplex PCR, and the TCRdb table lists in-frame clones only, not all of them. The sample records under 50,000 clones, around 80% being singletons. The sequences come from CD4+ or CD8+ T cells sorted from blood, collected in a trial of the OX40 agonist ivuxolimab. The source is an adult with an advanced solid tumor such as melanoma, head and neck, liver or kidney cancer. CDR3s include the opening cysteine and the closing phenylalanine or tryptophan. Fields, in order: V gene, D gene, J gene, clone size, CDR3 DNA, CDR3 protein. D genes are given only for firm matches. Some rows have no size entry. The others give once, few or many, or a class for an expanded clone.

TRBV11-2	TRBD1	TRBJ1-1	-	TGTGCCAGCAGCTTAGAACCTGGACAGGGAACAACGGCTTTCTTT	CASSLEPGQGTTAFF
TRBV30	TRBD2	TRBJ2-3	-	TGTGCCTGGAGGCGGCTAGCGGGAGGAACGCAGTATTTT	CAWRRLAGGTQYF
TRBV2	-	TRBJ2-3	-	TGTGCCAGCAGTGAACTGACAGATACGCAGTATTTT	CASSELTDTQYF
TRBV13	TRBD1	TRBJ2-1	-	TGTGCCAGCAGCATACAGGGGGTCGGAGAGCAGTTCTTC	CASSIQGVGEQFF
TRBV2	TRBD1	TRBJ1-3	-	TGTGCCAGCAGTAGGGACAGGAACTCTGGAAACACCATATATTTT	CASSRDRNSGNTIYF
TRBV6-6	TRBD1	TRBJ2-2	-	TGTGCCAGCGTCAGGCAGACAGGGCCCACCGGGGAGCTGTTTTTT	CASVRQTGPTGELFF
TRBV25-1	-	TRBJ1-4	-	TGTGCCAGCAGTAATCGTCAGGGAATGACTAATGAAAAACTGTTTTTT	CASSNRQGMTNEKLFF
TRBV7-9	-	TRBJ2-4	-	TGTGCCAGCAGCTTACGATCGACTGACATTCAGTACTTC	CASSLRSTDIQYF
TRBV5-1	TRBD2	TRBJ2-4	-	TGCGCCAGCAGCTTGGGACTAGCGGGTTTGCGGGACATTCAGTACTTC	CASSLGLAGLRDIQYF
TRBV5-1	-	TRBJ2-2	medium-sized	TGCGCCAGCAGCCTAGCGAGAGAGTCGAACACCGGGGAGCTGTTTTTT	CASSLARESNTGELFF
TRBV23-1	TRBD1	TRBJ1-5	-	TGCGCCAGCACGCCCCCCCCCGGACAGGGAGGTAATCAGCCCCAGCATTTT	CASTPPPGQGGNQPQHF
TRBV18	TRBD1	TRBJ2-5	-	TGTGCCAGCTCATCTCGGACAGGGGAAAAGGAGACCCAGTACTTC	CASSSRTGEKETQYF
TRBV28	-	TRBJ1-2	-	TGTGCCAGCAGTTTAAGGGGTTATGGCTACACCTTC	CASSLRGYGYTF
TRBV28	TRBD2	TRBJ2-7	-	TGTGCCAGCAGTTCCCTCGGGGGGGTTAGCTCCTACGAGCAGTACTTC	CASSSLGGVSSYEQYF
TRBV9	TRBD2	TRBJ2-2	-	TGTGCCAGCAGCGTAACGGGACTAGCCGGGGAGCTGTTTTTT	CASSVTGLAGELFF
TRBV18	-	TRBJ2-5	-	TGTGCCAGCTCACCTGGACAGCAAGAGACCCAGTACTTC	CASSPGQQETQYF
TRBV27	-	TRBJ1-6	-	TGTGCCAGCAGGACAGACGTTAATAATTCACCCCTCCACTTT	CASRTDVNNSPLHF
TRBV5-5	TRBD2	TRBJ2-2	-	TGTGCCAGCAGCCCCCGGACTAGCGGGAACACCGGGGAGCTGTTTTTT	CASSPRTSGNTGELFF
TRBV18	TRBD2	TRBJ2-3	-	TGTGCCAGCTCACCGGCTAGCGGTCGCACAGATACGCAGTATTTT	CASSPASGRTDTQYF
TRBV15	TRBD1	TRBJ1-1	-	TGTGCCACCAGCAGAGGTGCGGGACAGGATGTCACTGAAGCTTTCTTT	CATSRGAGQDVTEAFF
TRBV18	TRBD2	TRBJ2-1	-	TGTGCCAGCTCACACCTTGGAGTTCGGGGGAGGGCCTCTTACAATGAGCAGTTCTTC	CASSHLGVRGRASYNEQFF
TRBV2	-	TRBJ2-6	-	TGTGCCAGCAGTGGGGCGACTGGGGCCAACGTCCTGACTTTC	CASSGATGANVLTF
TRBV28	TRBD2	TRBJ2-5	-	TGTGCCAGCAGTTGGACTAGTCTGGAGACCCAGTACTTC	CASSWTSLETQYF
TRBV27	-	TRBJ1-6	-	TGTGCCAGCAAACCCAAAAGAGTGGGCAATTCACCCCTCCACTTT	CASKPKRVGNSPLHF
TRBV18	-	TRBJ2-3	-	TGTGCCAGCTTGGACTCGGGATACCACACAGATACGCAGTATTTT	CASLDSGYHTDTQYF
TRBV29-1	-	TRBJ2-3	-	TGCAGCGTTGAGGGGAACGGGGTTCATACGCAGTATTTT	CSVEGNGVHTQYF
TRBV7-8	TRBD1	TRBJ1-3	few	TGTGCCAGCACCAAAGACAGGGGTGGAAACACCATATATTTT	CASTKDRGGNTIYF
TRBV5-6	-	TRBJ1-5	-	TGTGCCAGCAGCTTGGGACTCTACAATCAGCCCCAGCATTTT	CASSLGLYNQPQHF
TRBV4-1	-	TRBJ2-2	-	TGCGCCAGCAGCCAAACCCCCTGGAGGGGGTCCGGGGAGCTGTTTTTT	CASSQTPWRGSGELFF
TRBV30	-	TRBJ2-7	once	TGTGCCTGGGGACTGGGAGACTACGAGCAGTACTTC	CAWGLGDYEQYF
TRBV11-2	TRBD2	TRBJ2-2	-	TGTGCCAGCAGCTTAGATTCGGGACTATATTCCGGGGAGCTGTTTTTT	CASSLDSGLYSGELFF
TRBV11-2	TRBD1	TRBJ2-7	-	TGTGCCAGCAGCTTAGATACCGGGACAGGATCCTACGAGCAGTACTTC	CASSLDTGTGSYEQYF
TRBV19	-	TRBJ2-3	-	TGTGCCAGTACCCCAGGCATCACAGATACGCAGTATTTT	CASTPGITDTQYF
TRBV28	-	TRBJ1-2	-	TGTGCCAGCAGAAACCTCGTTGGGGGTTTTGACTATGGCTACACCTTC	CASRNLVGGFDYGYTF
TRBV5-1	-	TRBJ2-3	few	TGCGCCAGCAGCTTCTCAGGGGCGGAGACAGATACGCAGTATTTT	CASSFSGAETDTQYF
TRBV7-3	-	TRBJ2-7	-	TGTGCCAGCAGCTTAGCTGAGGGTTACGAGCAGTACTTC	CASSLAEGYEQYF
TRBV2	-	TRBJ1-5	-	TGTGCCAGCAGTGGGAGCGGACAAAGCAATCAGCCCCAGCATTTT	CASSGSGQSNQPQHF
TRBV5-1	TRBD2	TRBJ2-1	-	TGCGCCAGCAGACTAGCGGGAGATGACAACAATGAGCAGTTCTTC	CASRLAGDDNNEQFF
TRBV6-4	TRBD1	TRBJ1-1	-	TGTGCCAGCAGTAAACAGGGGAGCACTGAAGCTTTCTTT	CASSKQGSTEAFF
TRBV7-8	-	TRBJ2-1	few	TGTGCCAGCAGCCACGGACAGCTAAGAGCGGCGAACTCCTACAATGAGCAGTTCTTC	CASSHGQLRAANSYNEQFF
TRBV11-2	-	TRBJ1-3	-	TGTGCCAGCAGCGCATCCAGGTCCCCCTCTGGAAACACCATATATTTT	CASSASRSPSGNTIYF
TRBV6-6	TRBD1	TRBJ2-7	-	TGTGCCAGCAGTCAGGGGGACTCCTACGAGCAGTACTTC	CASSQGDSYEQYF
TRBV7-3	-	TRBJ2-1	-	TGTGCCAGCAGCTTAACCCCGACAGGTTTTGGCTACAATGAGCAGTTCTTC	CASSLTPTGFGYNEQFF
TRBV18	TRBD1	TRBJ1-1	once	TGTGCCAGCTCACCGGGACAGGGTGACGTTCATACTGAAGCTTTCTTT	CASSPGQGDVHTEAFF
TRBV7-2	-	TRBJ2-7	-	TGTGCCAGCAGCCGGAGCGGTCCCTACGAGCAGTACTTC	CASSRSGPYEQYF
TRBV4-1	-	TRBJ1-1	-	TGCGCCAGCAGCCAAGATGGGTTACAAGACACTGAAGCTTTCTTT	CASSQDGLQDTEAFF
TRBV10-3	-	TRBJ1-6	-	TGTGCCATCAGTGAGTCTGGACGGAGTAATTCACCCCTCCACTTT	CAISESGRSNSPLHF
TRBV6-5	TRBD2	TRBJ2-1	-	TGTGCCAGCAGTTACGGGGCTAGCGGGAGCAATGAGCAGTTCTTC	CASSYGASGSNEQFF
TRBV5-8	-	TRBJ1-2	-	TGTGCCAGCAGCTTGGAGGCAGGGCAAGTCGGCTACACCTTC	CASSLEAGQVGYTF
TRBV7-3	-	TRBJ2-1	-	TGTGCCAGCAGCAGGGGATCGGATAATGAGCAGTTCTTC	CASSRGSDNEQFF
TRBV7-2	-	TRBJ1-5	-	TGTGCCAGCAGCCGTTCCCGGTATAGCAATCAGCCCCAGCATTTT	CASSRSRYSNQPQHF
TRBV5-1	TRBD2	TRBJ2-1	-	TGCGCCAGCAGCTGGTGGATTTTTAGCGGGAGGTCTGGCAATGAGCAGTTCTTC	CASSWWIFSGRSGNEQFF
TRBV4-1	-	TRBJ2-7	once	TGCGCCAGCAGCCAGTTGACCGGGGCTCCTTCCGAGCAGTACTTC	CASSQLTGAPSEQYF